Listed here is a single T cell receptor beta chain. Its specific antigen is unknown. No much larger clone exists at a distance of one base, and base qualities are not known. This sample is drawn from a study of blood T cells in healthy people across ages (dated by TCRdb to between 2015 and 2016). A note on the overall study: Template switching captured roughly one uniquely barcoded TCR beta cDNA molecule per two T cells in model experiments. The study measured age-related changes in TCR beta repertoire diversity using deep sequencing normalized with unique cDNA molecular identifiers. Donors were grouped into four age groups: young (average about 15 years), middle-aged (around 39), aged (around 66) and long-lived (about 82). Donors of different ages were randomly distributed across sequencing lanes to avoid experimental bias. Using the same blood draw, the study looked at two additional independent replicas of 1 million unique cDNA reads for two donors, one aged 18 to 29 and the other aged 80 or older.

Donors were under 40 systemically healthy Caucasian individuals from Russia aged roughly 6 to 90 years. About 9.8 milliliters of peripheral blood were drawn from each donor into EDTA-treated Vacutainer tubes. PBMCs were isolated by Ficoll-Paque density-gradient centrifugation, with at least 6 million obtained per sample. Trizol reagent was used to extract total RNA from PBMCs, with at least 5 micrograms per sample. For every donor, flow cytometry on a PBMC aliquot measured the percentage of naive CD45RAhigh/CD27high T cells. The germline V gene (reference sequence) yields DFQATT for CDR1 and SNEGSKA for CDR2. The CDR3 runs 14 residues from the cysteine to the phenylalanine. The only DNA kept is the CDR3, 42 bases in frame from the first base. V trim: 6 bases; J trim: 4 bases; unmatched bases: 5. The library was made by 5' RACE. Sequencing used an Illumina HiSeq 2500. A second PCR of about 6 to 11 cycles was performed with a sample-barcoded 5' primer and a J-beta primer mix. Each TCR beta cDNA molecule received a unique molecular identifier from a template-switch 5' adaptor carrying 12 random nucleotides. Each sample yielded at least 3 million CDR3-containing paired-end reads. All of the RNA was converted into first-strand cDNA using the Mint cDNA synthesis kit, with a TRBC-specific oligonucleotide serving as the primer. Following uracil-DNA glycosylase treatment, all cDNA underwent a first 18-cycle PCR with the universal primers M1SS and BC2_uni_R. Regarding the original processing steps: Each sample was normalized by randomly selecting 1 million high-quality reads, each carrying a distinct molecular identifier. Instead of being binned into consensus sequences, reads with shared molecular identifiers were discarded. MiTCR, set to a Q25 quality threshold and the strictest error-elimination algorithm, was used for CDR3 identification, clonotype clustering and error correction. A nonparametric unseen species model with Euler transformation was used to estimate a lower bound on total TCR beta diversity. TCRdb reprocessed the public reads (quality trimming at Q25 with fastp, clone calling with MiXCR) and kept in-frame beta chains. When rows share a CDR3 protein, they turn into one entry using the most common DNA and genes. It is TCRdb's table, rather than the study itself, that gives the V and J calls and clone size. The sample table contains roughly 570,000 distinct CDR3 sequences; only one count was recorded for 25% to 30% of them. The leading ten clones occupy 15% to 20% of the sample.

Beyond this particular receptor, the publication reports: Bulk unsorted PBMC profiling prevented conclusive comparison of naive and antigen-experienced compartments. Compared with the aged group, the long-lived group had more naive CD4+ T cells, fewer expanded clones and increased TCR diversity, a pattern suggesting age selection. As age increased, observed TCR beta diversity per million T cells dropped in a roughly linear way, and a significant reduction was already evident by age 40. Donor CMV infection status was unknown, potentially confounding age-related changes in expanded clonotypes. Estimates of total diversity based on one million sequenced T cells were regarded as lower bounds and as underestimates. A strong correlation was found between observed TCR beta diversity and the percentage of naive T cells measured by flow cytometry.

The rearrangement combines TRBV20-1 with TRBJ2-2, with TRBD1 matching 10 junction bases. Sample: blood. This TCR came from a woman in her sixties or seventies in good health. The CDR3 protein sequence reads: CSARRTGGTGELFF. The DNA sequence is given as TGCAGTGCCCGACGGACAGGGGGCACCGGGGAGCTGTTTTTT.